The clone carrying this T cell receptor (beta chain) was detected ten times or more. Its antigen remains unknown. This sample's time point: newly diagnosed GD, antithyroid drugs for less than 3 months. After RNA was extracted from PBMCs, the TCR library was made from it. The diagnosis of Graves' disease used American Thyroid Association guidelines. This record belongs to a study of regulatory T cells in long-lasting Graves disease. General study points: With persistent disease, TRBV28, TRBJ1-2 and TRBJ2-5 were the favored segments.

Per germline, CDR1 SGHAT and CDR2 FQNNGV. This CDR3 is 12 amino acids long. V shed 5 bases, J shed 4 bases, and the junction held 2 bases outside the gene matches. Sequencing libraries for TCR beta were prepared with iRepertoire HTBI primers and Arm-PCR of CDR3 regions. TCRdb re-called the multiplex PCR reads through MiXCR, storing one row per CDR3 protein. The sample has about 350,000 distinct CDR3 sequences, around 15% seen once. These data were also reused for a study on T cells in Graves' hyperthyroidism and ophthalmopathy. That report adds: Graves' hyperthyroidism was deemed stable given no ophthalmopathy progression within 18 months. The TCR CDR3 was amplified in a first-round RT-PCR using the HTBI primer set.

This material consisted of peripheral blood mononuclear cells (PBMCs), taken at new diagnosis, from a patient treated with antithyroid drugs. This TCR derives from a woman aged 18-35 years with Graves disease. V and J are TRBV11-2 and TRBJ2-7; TRBD1 matches at 7 bases. CDR3 sequence (DNA): TGTGCCAGCAGCCAACAGGGGTACGAGCAGTACTTC. Its protein is CASSQQGYEQYF.